These 18 T cell receptor beta chains were all obtained from the same sample, sequenced in a study of Ad26.COV2.S vaccination and SARS-CoV-2 variants. Clones were sequenced by immunoSEQ multiplex PCR, and TCRdb holds only the in-frame ones, with some missing. The sample lists around 370,000 clones, approximately 84% occurring once. Stated treatment: around 19 received Ad26.COV2.S at low or high dose, single or two shots; about 5 received placebo; per-sample allocation not given. Day 63 after the first vaccine or placebo injection was the time point for sampling. This material consisted of peripheral blood, taken in a trial of Ad26.COV2.S vaccine versus placebo. All receptors come from a person between 18 and 65 years old who received the Ad26.COV2.S COVID-19 vaccine or a placebo.

The chain carries TRBV4-1 and TRBJ2-3; D gene ambiguous. With 0 bases removed from V and 2 bases from J, the gap between germline ends came to 9 bases. This CDR3 has 15 amino acids. Per the germline V gene, CDR1 is MGHRA and CDR2 is YSYEKL. The CDR3 loop is CASSQERVYTDTQYF. The CDR3 nucleotides are TGCGCCAGCAGCCAAGAAAGGGTCTACACAGATACGCAGTATTTT.

The chain joins TRBV20-1 to TRBJ1-4, with no clear D. Per germline, CDR1 DFQATT and CDR2 SNEGSKA (reference sequence). The ends were cut back, 5 bases at V and 8 bases at J, with 9 bases in the middle. The CDR3 totals 11 residues. This CDR3 reads CSAESWEKLFF. The CDR3 bases are TGCAGTGCTGAGAGCTGGGAAAAACTGTTTTTT.

The V and J genes are TRBV3-1 (or the pseudogene TRBV3-2) and TRBJ2-3, with 11 bases that match TRBD2. The V gene's germline CDR1 is LGHDT and CDR2 YNNKEL (reference sequence). This CDR3 region has 16 residues. V shed 3 bases and J 5 bases; nucleotides not matched to a gene: 7. In nucleotides, the CDR3 is TGTGCCAGCAGCCACGATAGCGGGGGGGCCGGAGATACGCAGTATTTT. Translation gives CASSHDSGGAGDTQYF.

A word on this clone: Compared with germline, one end of the junction differs, possibly owing to a read error. This rearrangement joins TRBV18 to TRBJ2-3; TRBD2 aligns across 9 bases. The CDR3 runs 13 residues. Germline V gene sequence: CDR1 KGHSH, CDR2 LQKENI. CDR3 protein: CASSPTLGLAVDF. For the CDR3, the DNA is TGTGCCAGCTCACCAACACTGGGACTAGCAGTGGATTTT.

This chain links TRBV7-9 with TRBJ1-2, with D possibly TRBD1 on 5 matching bases. CDR1 is SEHNR, CDR2 FQNEAQ, per germline (reference sequence). The ends were cut back, 0 bases at V and 3 bases at J, with 8 bases in the middle. The CDR3 is 14 amino acids. CDR3 sequence (DNA): TGTGCCAGCAGCTTAGCAATCAGGGACTATGGCTACACCTTC. It codes for CASSLAIRDYGYTF.

The chain joins TRBV18 to TRBJ2-1, with TRBD2 as a possible D gene (6 bases). Trimming stripped 6 bases from V and 4 bases from J, with 25 bases between. This CDR3 spans 18 amino acids. Germline V CDR1 and CDR2: KGHSH, LQKENI. For the CDR3, the DNA is TGTGCCAGCTCGCCCAACCCGGGACTTCCCACCAGATACAATGAGCAGTTCTTC. Its protein product is CASSPNPGLPTRYNEQFF. Filled out from reference TRBV18 and TRBJ2-1, the complete variable domain reads NAGVMQNPRHLVRRRGQEARLRCSPMKGHSHVYWYRQLPEEGLKFMVYLQKENIIDESGMPKERFSAEFPKEGPSILRIQQVVRGDSAAYFCASSPNPGLPTRYNEQFFGPGTRLTVL.

The V gene is TRBV4-3, the J gene TRBJ1-2, with a tentative D call TRBD1 (6 bases). The length of the CDR3 is 15 residues. V was clipped by 0 bases and J by 5 bases, with 13 bases between them. The germline V gene encodes CDR1 LGHNA and CDR2 YSLEER. The CDR3 DNA reads TGCGCCAGCAGCCAAGATTTTCGGGGGGCGTATGGCTACACCTTC. It yields the protein CASSQDFRGAYGYTF.

The V call is TRBV9, the J call TRBJ2-1, with D tentatively TRBD2 (5 bases). The CDR3 is 16 amino acids. Looked up from germline, CDR1 is SGDLS and CDR2 is YYNGEE. Trimming removed 0 bases at V and 0 bases at J, with 10 bases between. CDR3: CASSVAGSRSYNEQFF. CDR3 DNA: TGTGCCAGCAGCGTAGCTGGGAGTCGCTCCTACAATGAGCAGTTCTTC.

The V gene is TRBV2, the J gene TRBJ1-2; the D gene is possibly TRBD1 (5 bases). The CDR3 runs 16 residues. Germline V gene sequence: CDR1 SNHLY, CDR2 FYNNEI. The V gene lost 7 bases and the J gene lost 0 bases, with 18 bases spanning the gap. The CDR3 loop is CASIFEQARSNYGYTF. The CDR3 nucleotides read TGTGCCAGCATCTTTGAACAGGCAAGATCTAACTATGGCTACACCTTC.

This chain uses TRBV27 with TRBJ2-2; TRBD1 aligns across 11 bases. The length of the CDR3 is 16 residues. CDR1 and CDR2 (germline): MNHEY, SMNVEV (reference sequence). J lost 7 bases, V lost 2 bases, and 6 bases had no gene match. CDR3 in amino acids: CASSLIGTGGSGELFF. The CDR3 DNA reads as TGTGCCAGCAGTTTAATAGGGACAGGGGGAAGCGGGGAGCTGTTTTTT.

The chain combines TRBV6-2 or TRBV6-3 with TRBJ2-7, with TRBD2 matching over 7 bases. Germline values: CDR1 MNHEY, CDR2 SVGEGT. This CDR3 region has 18 residues. V was clipped by 0 bases and J by 2 bases; unmatched bases: 13. As DNA, the CDR3 is TGTGCCAGCAGTTACTCGACTATCGGGCTAGCGGACCCCTACGAGCAGTACTTC. Encoded protein: CASSYSTIGLADPYEQYF.

DNA of the CDR3: TGTGCCAGCAGCTACTCGGCCGGGGAGCTGTTTTTT. Protein sequence: CASSYSAGELFF. This rearrangement joins TRBV7-2 to TRBJ2-2; no definite D call. V lost 4 bases and J 6 bases, leaving 6 bases between the germline ends. Germline lookup yields CDR1 SGHTA and CDR2 FQGNSA. The length of the CDR3 is 12 residues. The variable domain in full, with the rest retrieved from reference TRBV7-2 and TRBJ2-2, is GAGVSQSPSNKVTEKGKDVELRCDPISGHTALYWYRQSLGQGLEFLIYFQGNSAPDKSGLPSDRFSAERTGGSVSTLTIQRTQQEDSAVYLCASSYSAGELFFGEGSRLTVL.

This rearrangement joins TRBV5-5 to TRBJ2-6; 8 nucleotides align to TRBD1. This CDR3 region has 17 residues. Trimming at V came to 4 bases and at J to 0 bases, leaving 6 bases not matched to a gene. The germline CDR1 and CDR2 sequences are SGHKS and YYEKEE (reference sequence). Here the CDR3 reads CASSKGTGDSGANVLTF. For the CDR3, the DNA is TGTGCCAGCAGCAAGGGGACAGGCGACTCTGGGGCCAACGTCCTGACTTTC.

The chain employs TRBV20-1 and TRBJ1-3; 9 bases are a match to TRBD1. V lost 3 bases to trimming and J lost 4 bases; unmatched junction nucleotides: 4. The CDR3 runs to 14 residues. In germline, CDR1 is DFQATT, CDR2 SNEGSKA (reference sequence). CDR3 sequence: CSASNRGQGNTIYF. DNA for the CDR3: TGCAGTGCTAGTAACAGGGGGCAAGGAAACACCATATATTTT.

Regarding this clone: One junction end disagrees with the germline gene, perhaps due to a read error. This chain uses TRBV15 with TRBJ2-7; 10 positions agree with TRBD1. In germline, CDR1 is LNHNV, CDR2 YYDKDF (reference sequence). The CDR3 loop spans 14 amino acids. This CDR3 is CVTSSRDRGYEQYF. Written as DNA, the CDR3 is TGTGTCACCAGCAGCCGGGACAGGGGCTACGAGCAGTACTTC.

Regarding this clone: This CDR3 is also generated by other DNA sequences in the sample. The chain carries TRBV28 and TRBJ2-7; 12 bases align to TRBD2. The CDR3 totals 15 residues. Germline V gene lookup returns CDR1 MDHEN and CDR2 SYDVKM. J was trimmed by 2 bases and V by 1 base; bases with no gene match: 0. CDR3 protein: CASSLSSGRAYEQYF. CDR3 bases: TGTGCCAGCAGTTTATCTAGCGGGAGGGCCTACGAGCAGTACTTC.

This sequence joins TRBV5-6 and TRBJ1-1; D unresolved. With 2 bases removed from V and 4 bases from J, the gap between germline ends came to 12 bases. This CDR3 region has 14 residues. CDR1 and CDR2 from the germline V gene are SGHDT and YYEEEE. The CDR3 nucleotides read TGTGCCAGCAGCTTTAGGCCTATGGGCACTGAAGCTTTCTTT. Translation: CASSFRPMGTEAFF.

The chain recombines TRBV27 with TRBJ2-2; the match to TRBD2 covers 8 bases. CDR1 is MNHEY, CDR2 SMNVEV, per germline (reference sequence). CDR3 length: 16 amino acids. V was pared by 5 bases and J by 0 bases, with 5 bases of the junction left unmatched. CDR3 coding DNA: TGTGCCAGCAGTCACCGACTAGCGCCGAACACCGGGGAGCTGTTTTTT. Translating gives CASSHRLAPNTGELFF.